The 9 T cell receptor beta chains presented below share a single source sample, sequenced in a study of OX40 agonist ivuxolimab in advanced cancers. Repertoires were generated with immunoSEQ multiplex PCR, while TCRdb's copy carries only in-frame clones and drops some. The table records over 80,000 clones, more than 85% of them present only once. This sample comprised CD4+ or CD8+ T cells sorted from blood, obtained in a trial of the OX40 agonist ivuxolimab. Receptor source: an adult with an advanced solid tumor such as melanoma, head and neck, liver or kidney cancer.

The V gene is TRBV5-6, the J gene TRBJ2-7; 8 bases are a match to TRBD1. V gave up 5 bases and J gave up 0 bases; unmatched junction bases: 1. This CDR3 has 13 amino acids. The germline CDR1 and CDR2 sequences are SGHDT and YYEEEE. The CDR3 spells CASRDRDSYEQYF. In DNA form, the CDR3 reads TGTGCCAGCAGGGACAGGGACTCCTACGAGCAGTACTTC.

The V and J genes are TRBV6-1 and TRBJ2-5; 10 bases are a match to TRBD1. The CDR3 spans 15 residues. CDR1 is MNHNS, CDR2 SASEGT, per germline. V was clipped by 7 bases and J by 5 bases; unmatched bases: 10. CDR3 loop: CASIRGQGSRETQYF. CDR3 nucleotide sequence: TGTGCCAGCATTAGGGGACAGGGGTCACGGGAGACCCAGTACTTC.

This CDR3 is CASSLGGLGGQFF. CDR3 nucleotides: TGTGCCAGCAGCTTAGGCGGACTAGGCGGGCAGTTCTTC. The chain recombines TRBV7-2 with TRBJ2-1; 7 bases agree with TRBD2. Germline lookup yields CDR1 SGHTA and CDR2 FQGNSA. V lost 1 base, J lost 12 bases, and 6 bases stayed unmatched. The CDR3 is 13 residues long.

The V and J genes are TRBV5-4 and TRBJ2-5; TRBD1 or TRBD2 may be the D gene (5 bases each). The length of the CDR3 is 14 residues. The germline gives CDR1 SGHNT, CDR2 YYREEE (reference sequence). V lost 4 bases to trimming and J lost 4 bases, with 14 bases between them. This CDR3 is CASSGRGERETQYF. The CDR3 DNA reads TGTGCCAGCAGCGGCCGAGGGGAAAGAGAGACCCAGTACTTC. Together with reference TRBV5-4 and TRBJ2-5, the CDR3 gives the full variable domain: ETGVTQSPTHLIKTRGQQVTLRCSSQSGHNTVSWYQQALGQGPQFIFQYYREEENGRGNFPPRFSGLQFPNYSSELNVNALELDDSALYLCASSGRGERETQYFGPGTRLLVL.

This clone showed up just once. The chain has TRBV28 and TRBJ1-1; TRBD1 agrees at 10 bases. Germline V CDR1 and CDR2: MDHEN, SYDVKM. V lost 6 bases to trimming and J lost 0 bases; unmatched junction nucleotides: 10. CDR3 size: 17 residues. The CDR3 sequence: CASRPLGQGRMNTEAFF. The CDR3 bases are TGTGCCAGCAGACCCCTGGGACAGGGGCGCATGAACACTGAAGCTTTCTTT.

The chain is built from TRBV19 and TRBJ2-2, with 8 bases lining up with TRBD2. The germline gives CDR1 LNHDA, CDR2 SQIVND (reference sequence). The CDR3 is made up of 15 amino acids. With 1 base clipped from V and 4 bases from J, the junction kept 2 bases outside the gene matches. The CDR3 bases are TGTGCCAGTAGTATAGGGGGGACTAGCACCGGGGAGCTGTTTTTT. It specifies CASSIGGTSTGELFF.

The gene calls are TRBV5-5 and TRBJ1-1, with D perhaps matching TRBD1 (5 bases). Germline CDR1 and CDR2: SGHKS and YYEKEE (reference sequence). The CDR3 runs 13 residues. V lost 6 bases, J lost 0 bases, and 9 bases lay in between. The CDR3 here is CASKIGVNTEAFF. CDR3 bases: TGTGCCAGCAAGATAGGGGTGAACACTGAAGCTTTCTTT.

This clone occurred once. This CDR3 is CASSPLASPTDTQYF. The CDR3 DNA sequence: TGTGCCAGCAGCCCACTGGCTAGCCCCACAGATACGCAGTATTTT. V usage is TRBV7-8 and J usage is TRBJ2-3; D might be TRBD2 (5 bases). Germline lookup yields CDR1 SGHVS and CDR2 FQNEAQ. This CDR3 region has 15 residues. With 5 bases removed from V and 2 bases from J, the gap between germline ends came to 14 bases.

The chain carries TRBV19 and TRBJ1-4, with D unresolved. Germline V gene lookup returns CDR1 LNHDA and CDR2 SQIVND (reference sequence). The CDR3 is 11 amino acids. V was trimmed by 9 bases and J by 5 bases, leaving 7 bases between them. The CDR3 loop reads CASLGNEKLFF. The CDR3 DNA reads TGTGCCAGCCTGGGGAATGAAAAACTGTTTTTT.